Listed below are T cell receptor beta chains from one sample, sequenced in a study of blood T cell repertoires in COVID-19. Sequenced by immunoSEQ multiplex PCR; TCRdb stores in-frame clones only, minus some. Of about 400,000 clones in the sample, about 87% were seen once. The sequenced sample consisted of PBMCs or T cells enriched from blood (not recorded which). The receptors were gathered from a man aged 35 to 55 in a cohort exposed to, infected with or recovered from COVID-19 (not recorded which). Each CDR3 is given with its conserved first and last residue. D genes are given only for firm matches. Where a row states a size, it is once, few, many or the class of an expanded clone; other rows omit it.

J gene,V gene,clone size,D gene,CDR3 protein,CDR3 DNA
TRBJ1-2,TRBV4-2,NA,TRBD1,CASSQPDRGRWDGYTF,TGTGCCAGCAGCCAACCCGACAGGGGGCGATGGGATGGCTACACCTTC
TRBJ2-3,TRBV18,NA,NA,CASSRVGTDTQYF,TGTGCCAGCTCACGAGTTGGCACAGATACGCAGTATTTT
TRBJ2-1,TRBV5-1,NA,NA,CASTNEVSYNEQFF,TGCGCCAGCACAAACGAGGTCTCCTACAATGAGCAGTTCTTC
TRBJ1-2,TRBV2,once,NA,CASSDRDKRTF,TGTGCCAGCAGTGACCGGGACAAGCGCACCTTC
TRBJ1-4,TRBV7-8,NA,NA,CASSPRIDARQLNEKLFF,TGTGCCAGCAGCCCGAGAATTGATGCACGACAGCTTAATGAAAAACTGTTTTTT
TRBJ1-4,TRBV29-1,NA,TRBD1,CSGGGEEKLFF,TGCAGCGGAGGGGGCGAGGAAAAACTGTTTTTT
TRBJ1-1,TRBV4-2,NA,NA,CASSQVRHTNTEAFF,TGTGCCAGCAGCCAAGTAAGACATACTAACACTGAAGCTTTCTTT
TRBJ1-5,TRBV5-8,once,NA,CASSLRQGNQPQHF,TGTGCCAGCAGCTTGAGGCAGGGGAATCAGCCCCAGCATTTT
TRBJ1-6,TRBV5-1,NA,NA,CASSLTRGGYNSPLHF,TGCGCCAGCAGCCTAACGAGGGGAGGCTATAATTCACCCCTCCACTTT
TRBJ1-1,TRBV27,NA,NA,CASRFGMVENTEAFF,TGTGCCAGCAGGTTCGGGATGGTAGAGAACACTGAAGCTTTCTTT
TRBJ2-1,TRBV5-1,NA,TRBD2,CASSLPSGRASNEQFF,TGCGCCAGCAGCCTCCCCAGCGGGAGGGCCTCCAATGAGCAGTTCTTC
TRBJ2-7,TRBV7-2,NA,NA,CASSATRRGEQYF,TGTGCCAGCAGCGCGACTAGACGGGGCGAGCAGTACTTC
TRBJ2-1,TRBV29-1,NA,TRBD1,CSVEETGGYYNEQFF,TGCAGCGTTGAAGAGACAGGGGGCTACTACAATGAGCAGTTCTTC
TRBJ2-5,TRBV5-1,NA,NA,CASSLGVREETQYF,TGCGCCAGCAGCTTGGGGGTCCGGGAAGAGACCCAGTACTTC
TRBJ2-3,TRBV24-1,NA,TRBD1,CATSEGGQGGTDTQYF,TGTGCCACCAGTGAGGGAGGACAGGGGGGCACAGATACGCAGTATTTT
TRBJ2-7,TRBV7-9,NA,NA,CASSLADRNRAYEQYF,TGTGCCAGCAGCTTAGCGGATAGGAACAGAGCCTACGAGCAGTACTTC
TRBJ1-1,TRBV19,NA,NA,CASSMGRGEAFF,TGTGCCAGTAGTATGGGCAGGGGTGAAGCTTTCTTT
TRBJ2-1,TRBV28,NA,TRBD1,CASSRDSSYNEQFF,TGTGCCAGCAGTCGGGACAGCTCCTACAATGAGCAGTTCTTC
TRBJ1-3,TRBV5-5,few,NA,CASSSRGTGNTIYF,TGTGCCAGCAGCTCGCGGGGAACTGGAAACACCATATATTTT
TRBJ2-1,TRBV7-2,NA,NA,CASSLSGSSYNEQFF,TGTGCCAGCAGCTTAAGTGGGAGCTCCTACAATGAGCAGTTCTTC
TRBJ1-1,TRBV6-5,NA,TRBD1,CASRATGQNTEAFF,TGTGCCAGCAGAGCGACAGGGCAGAACACTGAAGCTTTCTTT
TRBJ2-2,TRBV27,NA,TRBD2,CASRREGGTGELFF,TGTGCCAGCCGACGGGAGGGCGGCACCGGGGAGCTGTTTTTT
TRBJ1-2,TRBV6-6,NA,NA,CASSYSQGGYGYTF,TGTGCCAGCAGTTACTCTCAGGGAGGCTATGGCTACACCTTC
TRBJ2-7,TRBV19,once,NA,CASSIGTGMAYEQYF,TGTGCCAGTAGTATAGGTACCGGGATGGCTTACGAGCAGTACTTC
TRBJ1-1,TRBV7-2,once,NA,CASSLGRGNTEAFF,TGTGCCAGCAGCTTGGGCAGGGGGAACACTGAAGCTTTCTTT
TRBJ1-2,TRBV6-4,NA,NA,CASSVHRSNYGYTF,TGTGCCAGCAGTGTTCACAGGAGCAACTATGGCTACACCTTC
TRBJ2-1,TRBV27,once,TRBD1,CASSWTGSEQFF,TGTGCCAGCAGTTGGACAGGGAGTGAGCAGTTCTTC
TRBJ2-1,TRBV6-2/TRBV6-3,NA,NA,CASSSRTMSSYNEQFF,TGTGCCAGCAGTTCCCGGACTATGAGCTCCTACAATGAGCAGTTCTTC
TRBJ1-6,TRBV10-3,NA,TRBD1,CAIRPGQGNSPLHF,TGTGCCATCCGACCCGGACAGGGTAATTCACCCCTCCACTTT
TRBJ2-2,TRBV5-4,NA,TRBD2,CASSSLAGNTGELFF,TGTGCCAGCAGCTCACTAGCGGGGAACACCGGGGAGCTGTTTTTT
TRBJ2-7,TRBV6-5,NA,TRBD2,CASSQLAATYEQYF,TGTGCCAGCAGCCAACTAGCGGCCACCTACGAGCAGTACTTC
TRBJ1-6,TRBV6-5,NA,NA,CASSYQGMDSPLHF,TGTGCCAGCAGTTATCAGGGGATGGATTCACCCCTCCACTTT
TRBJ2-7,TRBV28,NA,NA,CASRTPRDEQYF,TGTGCCAGCAGAACCCCTCGCGACGAGCAGTACTTC
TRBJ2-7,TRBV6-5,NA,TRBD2,CASRKPGTSHHEQYF,TGTGCCAGCAGGAAACCCGGGACTAGTCACCACGAGCAGTACTTC
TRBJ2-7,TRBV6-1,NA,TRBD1,CASSVRDRGSVYEQYF,TGTGCCAGCAGTGTCCGGGACAGGGGAAGTGTCTACGAGCAGTACTTC
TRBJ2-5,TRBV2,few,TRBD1,CASSFRDRQETQYF,TGTGCCAGCAGTTTCCGGGACAGACAAGAGACCCAGTACTTC
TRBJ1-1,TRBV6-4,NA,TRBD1,CASSVEGAATEAFF,TGTGCCAGCAGTGTGGAGGGGGCAGCGACTGAAGCTTTCTTT
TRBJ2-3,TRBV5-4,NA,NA,CASSLIAERNTDTQYF,TGTGCCAGCAGCTTGATAGCGGAGAGGAACACAGATACGCAGTATTTT
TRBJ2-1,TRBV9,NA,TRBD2,CASSVGLAGANEQFF,TGTGCCAGCAGCGTAGGCCTAGCGGGAGCCAATGAGCAGTTCTTC
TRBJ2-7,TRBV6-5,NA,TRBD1,CASSTTGTYEQYF,TGTGCCAGCAGTACGACAGGGACCTACGAGCAGTACTTC
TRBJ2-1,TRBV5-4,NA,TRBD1,CASSLRDRQYNEQFF,TGTGCCAGCAGCTTACGGGACAGACAGTACAATGAGCAGTTCTTC
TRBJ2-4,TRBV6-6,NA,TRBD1,CASSQSRQGLRLAKNIQYF,TGTGCCAGCAGTCAATCCCGACAGGGCCTACGGTTAGCCAAAAACATTCAGTACTTC
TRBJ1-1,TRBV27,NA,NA,CASSSSGGQAFF,TGTGCCAGCAGTTCGTCTGGGGGCCAAGCTTTCTTT
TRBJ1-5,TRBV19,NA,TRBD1,CASRSGQGQRQHF,TGTGCCAGTAGGTCGGGACAGGGGCAGCGCCAGCATTTT
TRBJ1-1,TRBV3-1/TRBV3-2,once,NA,CASRQEGSTEAFF,TGTGCCAGCAGACAGGAGGGGTCCACTGAAGCTTTCTTT
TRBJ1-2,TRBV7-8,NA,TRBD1,CASSHHGTGEVYGYTF,TGTGCCAGCAGCCACCACGGGACAGGGGAAGTCTATGGCTACACCTTC
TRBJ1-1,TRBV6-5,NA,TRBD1,CASSRRTGSIEAFF,TGTGCCAGCAGTCGTCGGACAGGGAGTATTGAAGCTTTCTTT
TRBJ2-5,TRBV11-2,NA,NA,CASSFAGGPETQYF,TGTGCCAGCAGCTTCGCTGGGGGCCCCGAGACCCAGTACTTC
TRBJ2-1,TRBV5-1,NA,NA,CASSLVGRGDSEQFF,TGCGCCAGCAGCTTGGTGGGCAGGGGAGACAGTGAGCAGTTCTTC
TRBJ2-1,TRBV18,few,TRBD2,CASSPPGLAASYNEQFF,TGTGCCAGCTCACCCCCCGGGCTAGCGGCATCCTACAATGAGCAGTTCTTC
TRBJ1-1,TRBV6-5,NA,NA,CASSYSRGTEAFF,TGTGCCAGCAGTTACTCGAGAGGCACTGAAGCTTTCTTT